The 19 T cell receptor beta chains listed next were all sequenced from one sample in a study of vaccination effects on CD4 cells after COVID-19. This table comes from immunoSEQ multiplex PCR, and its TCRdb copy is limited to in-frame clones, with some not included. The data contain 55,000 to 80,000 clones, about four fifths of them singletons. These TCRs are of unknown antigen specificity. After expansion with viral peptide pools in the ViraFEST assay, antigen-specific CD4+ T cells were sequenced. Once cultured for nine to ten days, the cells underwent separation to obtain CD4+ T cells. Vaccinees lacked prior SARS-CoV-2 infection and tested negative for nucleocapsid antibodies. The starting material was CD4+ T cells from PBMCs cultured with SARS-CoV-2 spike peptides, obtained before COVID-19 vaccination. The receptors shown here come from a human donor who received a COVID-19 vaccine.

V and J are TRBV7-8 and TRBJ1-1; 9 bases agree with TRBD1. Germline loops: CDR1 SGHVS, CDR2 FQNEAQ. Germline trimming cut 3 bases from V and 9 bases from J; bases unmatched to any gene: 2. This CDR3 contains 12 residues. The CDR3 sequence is CASSFGTGQAFF. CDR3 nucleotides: TGTGCCAGCAGCTTTGGGACAGGGCAAGCTTTCTTT.

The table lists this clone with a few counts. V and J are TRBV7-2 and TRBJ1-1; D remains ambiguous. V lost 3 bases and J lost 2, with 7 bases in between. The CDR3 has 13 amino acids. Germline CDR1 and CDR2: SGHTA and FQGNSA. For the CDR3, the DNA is TGTGCCAGCAGCTTCAGCGTCAACACTGAAGCTTTCTTT. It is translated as CASSFSVNTEAFF.

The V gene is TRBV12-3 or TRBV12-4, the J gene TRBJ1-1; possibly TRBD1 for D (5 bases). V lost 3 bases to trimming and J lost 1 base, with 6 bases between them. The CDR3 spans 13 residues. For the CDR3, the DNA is TGTGCCAGCAGTTTCGGACAGAACACTGAAGCTTTCTTT. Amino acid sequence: CASSFGQNTEAFF.

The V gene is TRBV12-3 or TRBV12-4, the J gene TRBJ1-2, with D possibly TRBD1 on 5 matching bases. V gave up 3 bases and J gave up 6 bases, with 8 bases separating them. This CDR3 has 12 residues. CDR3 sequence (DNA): TGTGCCAGCAGTTTTAGGGGAGATGGCTACACCTTC. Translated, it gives CASSFRGDGYTF.

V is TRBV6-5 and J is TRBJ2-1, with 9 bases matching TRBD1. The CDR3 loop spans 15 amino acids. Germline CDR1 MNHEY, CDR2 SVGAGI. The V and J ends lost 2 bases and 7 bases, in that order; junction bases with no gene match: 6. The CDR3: CASSYGQGRSNEQFF. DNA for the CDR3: TGTGCCAGCAGTTACGGACAGGGGAGGTCGAATGAGCAGTTCTTC.

The DNA for the CDR3 is TGTGCCAGCAGTTTACAGGGCTTTAGCAATCAGCCCCAGCATTTT. Translation: CASSLQGFSNQPQHF. The chain uses TRBV27 and TRBJ1-5, with a tentative D call TRBD1 (5 bases). The CDR3 length is 15 residues. V was shortened by 2 bases and J by 0 bases, with 8 bases between the two germline ends. Per germline, CDR1 MNHEY and CDR2 SMNVEV (reference sequence).

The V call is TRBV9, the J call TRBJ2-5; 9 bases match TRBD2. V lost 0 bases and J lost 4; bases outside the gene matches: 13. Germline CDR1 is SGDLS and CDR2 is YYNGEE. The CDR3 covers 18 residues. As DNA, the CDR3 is TGTGCCAGCAGCGTAGGCCCAGGACAGCGGGGGGCGGGAGAGACCCAGTACTTC. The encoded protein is CASSVGPGQRGAGETQYF.

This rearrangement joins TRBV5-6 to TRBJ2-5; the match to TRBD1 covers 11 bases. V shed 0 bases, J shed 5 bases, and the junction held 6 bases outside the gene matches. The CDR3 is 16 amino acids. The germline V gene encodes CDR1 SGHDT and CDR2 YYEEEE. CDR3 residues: CASSLEGQGGRETQYF. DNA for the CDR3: TGTGCCAGCAGCTTGGAGGGACAGGGGGGGAGGGAGACCCAGTACTTC. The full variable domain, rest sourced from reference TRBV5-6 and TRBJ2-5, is DAGVTQSPTHLIKTRGQQVTLRCSPKSGHDTVSWYQQALGQGPQFIFQYYEEEERQRGNFPDRFSGHQFPNYSSELNVNALLLGDSALYLCASSLEGQGGRETQYFGPGTRLLVL.

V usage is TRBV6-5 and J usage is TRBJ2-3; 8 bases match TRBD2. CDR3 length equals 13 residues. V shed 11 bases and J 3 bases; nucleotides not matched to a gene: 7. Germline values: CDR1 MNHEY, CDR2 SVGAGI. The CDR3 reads CAYRAGGTDTQYF. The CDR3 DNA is TGTGCCTACAGGGCGGGGGGAACAGATACGCAGTATTTT.

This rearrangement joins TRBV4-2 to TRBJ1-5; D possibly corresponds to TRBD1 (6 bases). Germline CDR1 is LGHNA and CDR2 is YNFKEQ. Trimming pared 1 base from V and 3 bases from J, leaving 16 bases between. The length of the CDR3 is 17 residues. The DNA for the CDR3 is TGTGCCAGCAGCCAAGGAGGTGGGAGGGGGGCCAATCAGCCCCAGCATTTT. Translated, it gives CASSQGGGRGANQPQHF.

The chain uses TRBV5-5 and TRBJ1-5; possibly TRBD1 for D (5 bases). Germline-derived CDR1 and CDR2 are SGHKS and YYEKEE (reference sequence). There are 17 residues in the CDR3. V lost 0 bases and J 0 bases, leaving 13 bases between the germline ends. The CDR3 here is CASSLDRPGNSNQPQHF. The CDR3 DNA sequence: TGTGCCAGCAGCTTGGACCGGCCAGGGAATAGCAATCAGCCCCAGCATTTT. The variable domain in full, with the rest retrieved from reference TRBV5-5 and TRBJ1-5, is DAGVTQSPTHLIKTRGQQVTLRCSPISGHKSVSWYQQVLGQGPQFIFQYYEKEERGRGNFPDRFSARQFPNYSSELNVNALLLGDSALYLCASSLDRPGNSNQPQHFGDGTRLSIL.

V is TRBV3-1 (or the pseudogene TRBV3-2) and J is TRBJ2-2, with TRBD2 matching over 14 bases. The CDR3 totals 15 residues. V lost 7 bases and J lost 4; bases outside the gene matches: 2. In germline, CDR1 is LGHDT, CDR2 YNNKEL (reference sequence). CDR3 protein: CASTGTSGGTGELFF. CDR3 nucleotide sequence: TGTGCCAGCACAGGGACTAGCGGGGGCACCGGGGAGCTGTTTTTT.

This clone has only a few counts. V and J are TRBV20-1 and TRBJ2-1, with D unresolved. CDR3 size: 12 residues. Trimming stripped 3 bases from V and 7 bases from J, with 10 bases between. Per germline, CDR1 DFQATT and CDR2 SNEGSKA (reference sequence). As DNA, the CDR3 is TGCAGTGCTAGTCGAGAATCGAATGAGCAGTTCTTC. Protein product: CSASRESNEQFF.

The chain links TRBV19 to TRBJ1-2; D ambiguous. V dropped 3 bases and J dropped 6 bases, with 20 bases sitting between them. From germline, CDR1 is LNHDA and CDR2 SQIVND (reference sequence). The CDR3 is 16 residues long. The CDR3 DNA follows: TGTGCCAGTAGTATTCCCTCCAAGGCGGTGTACCATGGCTACACCTTC. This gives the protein CASSIPSKAVYHGYTF.

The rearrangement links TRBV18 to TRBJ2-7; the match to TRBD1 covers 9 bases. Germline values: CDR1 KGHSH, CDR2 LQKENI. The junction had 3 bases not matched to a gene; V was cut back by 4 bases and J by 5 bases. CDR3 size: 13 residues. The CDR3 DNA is TGTGCCAGCTCACTCAGGACAGGGGACGAGCAGTACGTC. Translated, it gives CASSLRTGDEQYV.

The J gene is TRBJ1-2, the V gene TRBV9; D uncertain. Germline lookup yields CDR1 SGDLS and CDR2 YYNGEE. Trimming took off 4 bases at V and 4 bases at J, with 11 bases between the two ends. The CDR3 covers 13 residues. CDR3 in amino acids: CASSPQMGYGYTF. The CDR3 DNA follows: TGTGCCAGCAGCCCCCAGATGGGCTATGGCTACACCTTC.

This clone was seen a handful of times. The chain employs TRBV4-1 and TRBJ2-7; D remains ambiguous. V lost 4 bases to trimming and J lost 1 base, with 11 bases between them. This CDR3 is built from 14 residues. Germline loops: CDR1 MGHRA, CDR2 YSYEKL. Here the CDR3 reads CASSPGWGSYEQYV. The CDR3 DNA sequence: TGCGCCAGCAGCCCAGGCTGGGGATCCTACGAGCAGTACGTC.

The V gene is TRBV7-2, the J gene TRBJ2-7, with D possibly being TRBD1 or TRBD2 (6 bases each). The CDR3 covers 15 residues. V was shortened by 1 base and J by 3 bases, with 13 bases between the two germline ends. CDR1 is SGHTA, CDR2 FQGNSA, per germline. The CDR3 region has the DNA TGTGCCAGCAGCTTAGTTACGGGGGCGCTCTACGAGCAGTACGTC. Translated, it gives CASSLVTGALYEQYV.

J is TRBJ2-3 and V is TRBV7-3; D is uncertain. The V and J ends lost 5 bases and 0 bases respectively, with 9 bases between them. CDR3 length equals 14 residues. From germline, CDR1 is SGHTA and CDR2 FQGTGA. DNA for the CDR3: TGTGCCAGCAGCCCCGCGCCTAGCACAGATACGCAGTATTTT. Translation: CASSPAPSTDTQYF. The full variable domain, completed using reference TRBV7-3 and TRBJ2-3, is GAGVSQTPSNKVTEKGKYVELRCDPISGHTALYWYRQSLGQGPEFLIYFQGTGAADDSGLPNDRFFAVRPEGSVSTLKIQRTERGDSAVYLCASSPAPSTDTQYFGPGTRLTVL.